The 29 T cell receptor beta chains in this list originate from one sample, sequenced in a study of blood T cell repertoires in COVID-19. TCRdb's table, derived via immunoSEQ multiplex PCR, lists solely in-frame clones and lacks some. Of over 150,000 clones listed, approximately 86% are singletons. The specimen sequenced was peripheral blood. The receptor set was obtained from an elderly woman with active or convalescent COVID-19.

The chain has TRBV11-1 and TRBJ1-1, with D perhaps TRBD1 (5 bases). The CDR3 extends over 15 amino acids. The V end lost 5 bases, the J end lost 2 bases, and 15 bases lay between the germline ends. Germline V gives CDR1 SGHAT, CDR2 FQDESV (reference sequence). As DNA, the CDR3 is TGTGCCAGCAGCGAGGTTCGGGGGAGAAACACTGAAGCTTTCTTT. Translating gives CASSEVRGRNTEAFF.

The V gene is TRBV3-1 (or the pseudogene TRBV3-2), the J gene TRBJ1-2; no reliable D call. Looked up from germline, CDR1 is LGHDT and CDR2 is YNNKEL (reference sequence). V dropped 4 bases and J dropped 6 bases, with 12 bases sitting between them. This CDR3 is built from 13 residues. This CDR3 reads CASSLRGLDGYTF. The CDR3 nucleotides are TGTGCCAGCAGCCTCCGAGGTTTGGATGGCTACACCTTC.

The table lists this clone with a few counts. The sample holds other DNA sequences that translate to the same CDR3. V gene TRBV5-1 combines with J gene TRBJ1-5; D is unclear. The ends were cut back, 2 bases at V and 5 bases at J, with 8 bases in the middle. Germline CDR1 reads SGHRS; CDR2 reads YFSETQ. The CDR3 totals 13 residues. In DNA, the CDR3 is TGCGCCAGCAGCTTAGAGGGTCATCAGCCCCAGCATTTT. Translation: CASSLEGHQPQHF.

The chain links TRBV2 to TRBJ1-5; D gene uncertain. The CDR3 is made up of 13 amino acids. CDR1 SNHLY and CDR2 FYNNEI come from the germline V gene. Trimming took off 6 bases at V and 9 bases at J, with 15 bases between the two ends. CDR3: CASSPRAMWPQHF. The CDR3 nucleotides read TGTGCCAGCAGCCCCCGCGCGATGTGGCCCCAGCATTTT.

The rearrangement links TRBV5-1 to TRBJ2-2; 8 nucleotides match TRBD2. Trimming took 4 bases from V and 8 from J; bases not matched to a gene: 13. The germline CDR1 and CDR2 sequences are SGHRS and YFSETQ. The CDR3 length is 16 residues. The CDR3: CASSREGTSILGELFF. The CDR3 coding sequence is TGCGCCAGCAGCCGGGAGGGGACTTCCATCTTAGGGGAGCTGTTTTTT.

As concerns this clone: Other DNA sequences of this sample code for an identical CDR3. The chain joins TRBV27 to TRBJ2-7, with no clear D. Germline V gives CDR1 MNHEY, CDR2 SMNVEV (reference sequence). The CDR3 extends over 12 amino acids. V dropped 5 bases and J dropped 3 bases, with 8 bases sitting between them. The CDR3 region has the DNA TGTGCCAGCAGTCCCCTCGGCTACGAGCAGTACTTC. Its protein product is CASSPLGYEQYF.

V gene TRBV7-9 combines with J gene TRBJ1-4, with a tentative D call TRBD1 (5 bases). The CDR3 has 15 amino acids. Germline CDR1 and CDR2: SEHNR and FQNEAQ (reference sequence). Trimming shortened V by 0 bases and J by 3 bases, and 8 bases separated the two germline ends. CDR3: CASSLATQANEKLFF. DNA for the CDR3: TGTGCCAGCAGCTTAGCGACACAGGCTAATGAAAAACTGTTTTTT.

J is TRBJ1-1 and V is TRBV7-9; D is ambiguous. Trimming took off 3 bases at V and 6 bases at J, with 11 bases between the two ends. Germline V CDR1 and CDR2: SEHNR, FQNEAQ (reference sequence). The CDR3 length is 13 residues. The CDR3 DNA is TGTGCCAGCAGCTTCACACGGGAAGCTGAAGCTTTCTTT. Translation: CASSFTREAEAFF.

V and J are TRBV6-5 and TRBJ1-6; tentative D call: TRBD1 (6 bases). Trimming removed 5 bases from V and 7 bases from J, with 15 bases in between. Germline V lookup: CDR1 MNHEY, CDR2 SVGAGI. The CDR3 is made up of 15 amino acids. The CDR3 reads CASSLRTGGNSPLHF. CDR3 bases: TGTGCCAGCAGTCTCCGGACTGGGGGCAATTCACCCCTCCACTTT.

This rearrangement joins TRBV20-1 to TRBJ2-3; a weak D match, TRBD2 (5 bases). The germline V and J ends were trimmed by 3 bases and 5 bases, with 9 bases remaining between them. The germline gives CDR1 DFQATT, CDR2 SNEGSKA (reference sequence). The CDR3 totals 12 residues. The CDR3 here is CSASDRGDTQYF. DNA for the CDR3: TGCAGTGCTAGTGATCGGGGAGATACGCAGTATTTT.

The V and J genes are TRBV10-1 and TRBJ2-5, with 9 bases aligning to TRBD2. From germline, CDR1 is WNHNN and CDR2 SYGVQD (reference sequence). V was pared by 4 bases and J by 5 bases, with 5 bases of the junction left unmatched. CDR3 length equals 14 residues. This CDR3 is CASSAAGGRETQYF. The CDR3 DNA reads as TGCGCCAGCAGTGCAGCGGGAGGAAGGGAGACCCAGTACTTC.

Here the CDR3 reads CASSLPGAVLAFF. In DNA form, the CDR3 reads TGTGCCAGCAGTCTCCCGGGAGCGGTATTGGCTTTCTTT. The chain uses TRBV6-5 and TRBJ1-1; D is undetermined. The V gene lost 5 bases and the J gene lost 11 bases, with 18 bases spanning the gap. From germline, CDR1 is MNHEY and CDR2 SVGAGI. The CDR3 runs 13 residues.

V gene TRBV3-1 (or the pseudogene TRBV3-2) combines with J gene TRBJ1-1, with 8 positions matching TRBD1. The length of the CDR3 is 15 residues. Germline V gene data show CDR1 as LGHDT and CDR2 as YNNKEL (reference sequence). V shed 5 bases and J 0 bases; nucleotides not matched to a gene: 5. The CDR3 DNA follows: TGTGCCAGCAGCACACGGACAGGGATGAACACTGAAGCTTTCTTT. It specifies CASSTRTGMNTEAFF.

The chain is built from TRBV7-8 and TRBJ2-3, with a weak D call TRBD2 (5 bases). CDR1 is SGHVS and CDR2 is FQNEAQ in the germline V gene. CDR3 size: 16 residues. Trimming left V 3 bases short and J 2 bases short, with 15 bases between. CDR3 residues: CASSFTASGDTDTQYF. CDR3 sequence (DNA): TGTGCCAGCAGCTTTACTGCCAGCGGAGACACAGATACGCAGTATTTT.

This chain joins TRBV6-5 and TRBJ1-2; 8 bases line up with TRBD1. The CDR3 spans 14 residues. Germline CDR1 and CDR2: MNHEY and SVGAGI. V lost 6 bases, J lost 6 bases, and 9 bases stayed unmatched. Here the CDR3 DNA reads TGTGCCAGCAGCTTACAGGGGGGTTCTGATGGCTACACCTTC. This gives the protein CASSLQGGSDGYTF.

Only a few counts were recorded for this clone. This sequence joins TRBV19 and TRBJ1-1; maybe TRBD1 (5 bases). In germline, CDR1 is LNHDA, CDR2 SQIVND (reference sequence). Trimming took off 4 bases at V and 4 bases at J, with 10 bases between the two ends. The CDR3 is 13 residues long. This CDR3 reads CASSTAGGTEAFF. Written as DNA, the CDR3 is TGTGCCAGTAGTACCGCGGGGGGCACTGAAGCTTTCTTT.

The DNA of the CDR3 is TGTGCCAGCAGCTTAGCGTTAGCGGCCTCCTACAATGAGCAGTTCTTC. Amino acids: CASSLALAASYNEQFF. The chain joins TRBV11-2 to TRBJ2-1; TRBD2 might be the D (6 bases). The CDR3 is 16 amino acids. Germline V gene data show CDR1 as SGHAT and CDR2 as FQNNGV. V was cut by 1 base and J by 0 bases, with 10 bases left in between. Variable domain in full (rest from reference TRBV11-2 and TRBJ2-1): EAGVAQSPRYKIIEKRQSVAFWCNPISGHATLYWYQQILGQGPKLLIQFQNNGVVDDSQLPKDRFSAERLKGVDSTLKIQPAKLEDSAVYLCASSLALAASYNEQFFGPGTRLTVL.

This clone was recorded only once. The chain uses TRBV5-1 and TRBJ2-5; 9 bases align to TRBD2. The V gene's germline CDR1 is SGHRS and CDR2 YFSETQ. The CDR3 is made up of 16 amino acids. V was pared by 4 bases and J by 2 bases, with 9 bases of the junction left unmatched. CDR3: CASSLGLASFQETQYF. CDR3 sequence (DNA): TGCGCCAGCAGCCTCGGACTAGCGTCTTTTCAAGAGACCCAGTACTTC.

V is TRBV9 and J is TRBJ1-1; the match to TRBD1 covers 7 bases. Trimming cost V 3 bases and J 5 bases; bases outside gene matches: 4. Germline CDR1 is SGDLS and CDR2 is YYNGEE. CDR3 size: 13 residues. The CDR3 loop reads CASSANRGTEAFF. For the CDR3, the DNA is TGTGCCAGCAGCGCTAACAGGGGAACTGAAGCTTTCTTT.

V usage is TRBV9 and J usage is TRBJ2-3; weak D call: TRBD2 (5 bases). This CDR3 contains 15 residues. Between the trimmed V and J ends, which lost 5 bases and 2 bases, there was a span of 15 bases. Germline values: CDR1 SGDLS, CDR2 YYNGEE. The CDR3, as DNA: TGTGCCAGCAGGGGTTACAGCGGATCCACAGATACGCAGTATTTT. Its protein is CASRGYSGSTDTQYF.

The chain combines TRBV2 with TRBJ1-2, with D possibly matching TRBD1 (5 bases). With 1 base removed from V and 9 bases from J, the gap between germline ends came to 12 bases. The germline V gene has CDR1 SNHLY and CDR2 FYNNEI. There are 13 residues in the CDR3. CDR3 protein: CASSEDLQGSYTF. The CDR3 nucleotides read TGTGCCAGCAGTGAAGATCTGCAGGGAAGCTACACCTTC.

The genes are TRBV28 and TRBJ1-2; TRBD1 matches 8 bases. Trimming at V came to 7 bases and at J to 6 bases, leaving 7 bases not matched to a gene. Looked up from germline, CDR1 is MDHEN and CDR2 is SYDVKM. This CDR3 region has 13 residues. The CDR3 coding sequence is TGTGCCAGCATCAGGTCAGGGGGCAATGGCTACACCTTC. This gives the protein CASIRSGGNGYTF.

The gene calls are TRBV9 and TRBJ2-1, with TRBD1 matching 10 bases. Losses at the gene ends were 1 base for V and 3 bases for J; bases not matched to a gene: 7. There are 17 residues in the CDR3. Germline assignment: CDR1 SGDLS and CDR2 YYNGEE. The CDR3 DNA follows: TGTGCCAGCAGCGTACGGGACAGGGGTTCCTACTACAATGAGCAGTTCTTC. Translation gives CASSVRDRGSYYNEQFF. Complete variable domain (other parts from reference TRBV9 and TRBJ2-1): DSGVTQTPKHLITATGQRVTLRCSPRSGDLSVYWYQQSLDQGLQFLIQYYNGEERAKGNILERFSAQQFPDLHSELNLSSLELGDSALYFCASSVRDRGSYYNEQFFGPGTRLTVL.

This chain joins TRBV7-9 and TRBJ2-1; 7 bases map to TRBD1. The CDR3 runs to 14 residues. Germline CDR1 is SEHNR and CDR2 is FQNEAQ (reference sequence). V lost 6 bases to trimming and J lost 1 base; unmatched junction nucleotides: 3. The CDR3 loop reads CASRSGQSYNEQFF. The CDR3 coding sequence is TGTGCCAGCAGATCGGGACAGTCCTACAATGAGCAGTTCTTC.

The chain couples TRBV5-1 to TRBJ2-1, with TRBD2 identical over 11 bases. V lost 3 bases to trimming and J lost 6 bases; unmatched junction nucleotides: 5. This CDR3 contains 15 residues. CDR1 is SGHRS and CDR2 is YFSETQ in the germline V gene. The CDR3 coding sequence is TGCGCCAGCAGCTGGGGGACTAGCGGCGTCAATGAGCAGTTCTTC. It specifies CASSWGTSGVNEQFF.

This clone was picked up one time. The rearrangement uses TRBV11-2 and TRBJ2-1; D perhaps matches TRBD2 (5 bases). Per germline, CDR1 SGHAT and CDR2 FQNNGV. V lost 2 bases and J 5 bases, leaving 10 bases between the germline ends. The CDR3 contains 14 residues. Here the CDR3 DNA reads TGTGCCAGCAGCTTACGAGCGGAGAACAATGAGCAGTTCTTC. It specifies CASSLRAENNEQFF.

The chain has TRBV9 and TRBJ2-7; TRBD2 matches at 9 bases. This CDR3 region has 16 residues. Germline V gene sequence: CDR1 SGDLS, CDR2 YYNGEE. Unmatched junction bases numbered 6, after V lost 2 bases and J lost 0 bases. In nucleotides, the CDR3 is TGTGCCAGCAGCGTTGGACTAGCGCCGAGCTCCTACGAGCAGTACTTC. Protein sequence: CASSVGLAPSSYEQYF.

This rearrangement joins TRBV10-3 to TRBJ2-7; D might be TRBD1 (6 bases). Per germline, CDR1 ENHRY and CDR2 SYGVKD. The CDR3 length is 12 residues. Trimming took off 5 bases at V and 4 bases at J, with 9 bases between the two ends. As DNA, the CDR3 is TGTGCCATCAGTCCACAGGGTTACGAGCAGTACTTC. Translating it yields CAISPQGYEQYF.

V and J are TRBV28 and TRBJ1-4; 7 bases are a match to TRBD1. This CDR3 contains 14 residues. The V gene's germline CDR1 is MDHEN and CDR2 SYDVKM. V shed 6 bases and J 5 bases; nucleotides not matched to a gene: 6. The CDR3 is CASSSGTENEKLFF. In DNA, the CDR3 is TGTGCCAGCAGCTCCGGGACAGAGAATGAAAAACTGTTTTTT.